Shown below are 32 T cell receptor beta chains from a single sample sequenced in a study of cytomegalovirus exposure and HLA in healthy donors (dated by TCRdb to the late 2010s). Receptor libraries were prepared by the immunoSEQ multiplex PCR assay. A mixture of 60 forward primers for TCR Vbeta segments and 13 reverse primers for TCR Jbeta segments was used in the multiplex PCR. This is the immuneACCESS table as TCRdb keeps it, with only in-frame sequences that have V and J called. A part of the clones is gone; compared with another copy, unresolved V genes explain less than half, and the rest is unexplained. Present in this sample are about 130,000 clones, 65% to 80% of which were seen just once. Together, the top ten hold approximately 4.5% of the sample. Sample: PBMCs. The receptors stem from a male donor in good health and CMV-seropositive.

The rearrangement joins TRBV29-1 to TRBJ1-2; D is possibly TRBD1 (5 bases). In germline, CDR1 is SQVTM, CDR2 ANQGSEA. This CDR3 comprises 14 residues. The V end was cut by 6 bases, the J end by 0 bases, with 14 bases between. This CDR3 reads CSVDKGQANYGYTF. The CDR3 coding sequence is TGCAGCGTGGACAAGGGGCAAGCTAACTATGGCTACACCTTC. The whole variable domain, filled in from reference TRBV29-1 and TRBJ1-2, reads SAVISQKPSRDICQRGTSLTIQCQVDSQVTMMFWYRQQPGQSLTLIATANQGSEATYESGFVIDKFPISRPNLTFSTLTVSNMSPEDSSIYLCSVDKGQANYGYTFGSGTRLTVV.

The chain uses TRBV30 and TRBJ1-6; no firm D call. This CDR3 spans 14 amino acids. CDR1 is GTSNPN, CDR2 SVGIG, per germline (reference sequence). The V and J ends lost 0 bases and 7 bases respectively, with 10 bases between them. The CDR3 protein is CAWSVAGENSPLHF. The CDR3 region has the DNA TGTGCCTGGAGTGTAGCTGGGGAGAATTCACCCCTCCACTTT. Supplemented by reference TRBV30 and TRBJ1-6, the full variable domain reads SQTIHQWPATLVQPVGSPLSLECTVEGTSNPNLYWYRQAAGRGLQLLFYSVGIGQISSEVPQNLSASRPQDRQFILSSKKLLLSDSGFYLCAWSVAGENSPLHFGNGTRLTVT.

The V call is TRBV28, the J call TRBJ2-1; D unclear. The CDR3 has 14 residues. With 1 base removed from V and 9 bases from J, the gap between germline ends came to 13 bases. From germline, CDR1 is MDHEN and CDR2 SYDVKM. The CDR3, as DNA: TGTGCCAGCAGTTTATCCCCCGGAGAGACTGAGCAGTTCTTC. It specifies CASSLSPGETEQFF.

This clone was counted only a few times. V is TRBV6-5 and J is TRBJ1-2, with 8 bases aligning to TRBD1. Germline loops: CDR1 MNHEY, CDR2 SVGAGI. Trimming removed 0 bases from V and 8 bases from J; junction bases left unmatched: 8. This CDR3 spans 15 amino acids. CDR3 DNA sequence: TGTGCCAGCAGTTACTCGCCCCGGCCAGGGGGCGGCTACACCTTC. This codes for CASSYSPRPGGGYTF.

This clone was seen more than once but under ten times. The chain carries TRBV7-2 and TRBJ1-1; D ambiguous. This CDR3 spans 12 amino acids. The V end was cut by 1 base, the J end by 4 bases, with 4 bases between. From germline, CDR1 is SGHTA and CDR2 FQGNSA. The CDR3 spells CASSLDLTEAFF. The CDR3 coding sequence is TGTGCCAGCAGCTTAGATCTCACTGAAGCTTTCTTT.

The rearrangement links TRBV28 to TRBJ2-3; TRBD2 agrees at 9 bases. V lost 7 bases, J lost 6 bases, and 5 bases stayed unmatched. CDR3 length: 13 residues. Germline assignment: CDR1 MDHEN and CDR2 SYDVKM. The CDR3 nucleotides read TGTGCCAGCATGGCGGGGGGGCCGGATACGCAGTATTTT. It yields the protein CASMAGGPDTQYF.

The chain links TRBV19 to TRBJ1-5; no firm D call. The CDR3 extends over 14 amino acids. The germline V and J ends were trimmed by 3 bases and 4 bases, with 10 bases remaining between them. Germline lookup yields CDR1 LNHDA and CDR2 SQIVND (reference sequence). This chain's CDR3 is CASSIGQNNQPQHF. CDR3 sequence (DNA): TGTGCCAGTAGTATTGGGCAGAATAATCAGCCCCAGCATTTT.

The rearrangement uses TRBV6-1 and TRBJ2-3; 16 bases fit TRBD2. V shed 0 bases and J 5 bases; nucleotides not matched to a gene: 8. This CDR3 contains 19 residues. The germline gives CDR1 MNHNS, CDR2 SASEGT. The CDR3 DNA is TGTGCCAGCAGTGAAGCGCTTCGGGGACTAGCGGGGGGGAGAGATACGCAGTATTTT. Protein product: CASSEALRGLAGGRDTQYF.

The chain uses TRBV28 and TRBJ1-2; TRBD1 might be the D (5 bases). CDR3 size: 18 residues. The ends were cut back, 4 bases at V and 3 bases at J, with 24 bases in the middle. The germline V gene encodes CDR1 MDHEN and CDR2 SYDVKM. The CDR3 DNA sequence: TGTGCCAGCAGTTCGCCGATAGCGGGACCCTTGGCTGACTATGGCTACACCTTC. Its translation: CASSSPIAGPLADYGYTF.

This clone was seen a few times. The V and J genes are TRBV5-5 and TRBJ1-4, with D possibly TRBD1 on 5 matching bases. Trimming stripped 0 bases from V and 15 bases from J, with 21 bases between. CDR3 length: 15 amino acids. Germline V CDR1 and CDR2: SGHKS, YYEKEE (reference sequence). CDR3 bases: TGTGCCAGCAGCTTGGCCGACGGCTTAGGGGAAAGGGTGTTTTTT. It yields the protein CASSLADGLGERVFF. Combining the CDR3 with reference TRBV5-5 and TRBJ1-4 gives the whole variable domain DAGVTQSPTHLIKTRGQQVTLRCSPISGHKSVSWYQQVLGQGPQFIFQYYEKEERGRGNFPDRFSARQFPNYSSELNVNALLLGDSALYLCASSLADGLGERVFFGSGTQLSVL.

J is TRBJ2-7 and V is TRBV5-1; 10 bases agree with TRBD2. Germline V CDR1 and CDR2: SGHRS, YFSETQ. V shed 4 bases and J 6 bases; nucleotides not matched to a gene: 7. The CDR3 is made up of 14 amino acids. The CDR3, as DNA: TGCGCCAGCAGCAAGTCTAGCGGGAGTAGCGAGCAGTACTTC. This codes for CASSKSSGSSEQYF.

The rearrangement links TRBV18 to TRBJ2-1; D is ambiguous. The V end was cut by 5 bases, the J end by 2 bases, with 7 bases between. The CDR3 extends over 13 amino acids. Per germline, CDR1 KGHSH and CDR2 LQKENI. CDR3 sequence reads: CASSSGTYNEQFF. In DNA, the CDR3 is TGTGCCAGCTCATCGGGTACCTACAATGAGCAGTTCTTC.

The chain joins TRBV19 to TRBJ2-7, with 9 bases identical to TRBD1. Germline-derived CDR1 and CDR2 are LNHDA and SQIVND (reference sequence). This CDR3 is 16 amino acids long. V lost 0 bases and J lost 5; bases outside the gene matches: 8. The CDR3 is CASSIDSTGGFDEQYF. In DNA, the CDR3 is TGTGCCAGTAGTATAGACTCGACAGGGGGTTTTGACGAGCAGTACTTC.

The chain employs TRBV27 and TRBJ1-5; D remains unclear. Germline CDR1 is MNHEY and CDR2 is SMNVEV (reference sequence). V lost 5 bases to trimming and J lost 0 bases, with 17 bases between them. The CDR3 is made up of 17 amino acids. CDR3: CASSRLGGEYSNQPQHF. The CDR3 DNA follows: TGTGCCAGCAGTCGGCTAGGCGGTGAATATAGCAATCAGCCCCAGCATTTT.

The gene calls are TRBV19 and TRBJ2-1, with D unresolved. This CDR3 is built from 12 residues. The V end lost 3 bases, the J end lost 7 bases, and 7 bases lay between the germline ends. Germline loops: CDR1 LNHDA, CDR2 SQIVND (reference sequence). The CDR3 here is CASSMRRNEQFF. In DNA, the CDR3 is TGTGCCAGTAGTATGAGGAGAAATGAGCAGTTCTTC.

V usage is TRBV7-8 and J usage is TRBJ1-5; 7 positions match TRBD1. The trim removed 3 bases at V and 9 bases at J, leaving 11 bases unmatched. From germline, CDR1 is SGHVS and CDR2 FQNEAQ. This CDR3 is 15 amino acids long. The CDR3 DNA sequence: TGTGCCAGCAGCTTTTCCGGGACAGCGCAAGGGCCCCAGCATTTT. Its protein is CASSFSGTAQGPQHF.

CDR3: CASRVNGTSAYEQYF. In DNA form, the CDR3 reads TGTGCAAGTCGCGTGAACGGGACTAGCGCCTACGAGCAGTACTTC. V and J are TRBV12-2 and TRBJ2-7; TRBD2 is taken as the D call from the table, unchecked against the DNA. TRBV12-2 is a pseudogene segment. This CDR3 comprises 15 residues.

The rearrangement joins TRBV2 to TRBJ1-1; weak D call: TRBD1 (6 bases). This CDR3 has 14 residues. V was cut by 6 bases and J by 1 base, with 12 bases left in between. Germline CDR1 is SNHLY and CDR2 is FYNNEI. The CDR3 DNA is TGTGCCAGCAGGACGACAGGCGGGAACACTGAAGCTTTCTTT. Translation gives CASRTTGGNTEAFF.

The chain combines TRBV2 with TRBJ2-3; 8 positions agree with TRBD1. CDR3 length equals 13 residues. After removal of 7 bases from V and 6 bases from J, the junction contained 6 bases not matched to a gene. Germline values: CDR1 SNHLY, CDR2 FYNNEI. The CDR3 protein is CASNRRQGDTQYF. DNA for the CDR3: TGTGCCAGCAACCGTCGACAGGGGGATACGCAGTATTTT.

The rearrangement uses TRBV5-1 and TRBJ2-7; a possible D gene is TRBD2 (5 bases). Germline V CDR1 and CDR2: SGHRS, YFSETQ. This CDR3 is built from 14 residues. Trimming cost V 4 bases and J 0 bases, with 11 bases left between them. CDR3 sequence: CASSSRGNSYEQYF. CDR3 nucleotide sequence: TGCGCCAGCAGCAGCAGAGGGAACTCCTACGAGCAGTACTTC.

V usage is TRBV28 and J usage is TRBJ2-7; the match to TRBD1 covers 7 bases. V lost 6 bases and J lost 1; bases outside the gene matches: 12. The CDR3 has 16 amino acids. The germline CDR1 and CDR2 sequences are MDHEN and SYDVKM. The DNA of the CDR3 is TGTGCCAGCAGCCTATCTCTCCGGGACAGTTCCTACGAGCAGTACTTC. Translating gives CASSLSLRDSSYEQYF.

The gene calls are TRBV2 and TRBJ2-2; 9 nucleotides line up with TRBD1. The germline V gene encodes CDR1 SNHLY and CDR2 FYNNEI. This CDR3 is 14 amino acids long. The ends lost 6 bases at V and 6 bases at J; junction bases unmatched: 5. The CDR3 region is CASRQQGAAGELFF. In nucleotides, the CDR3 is TGTGCCAGCAGGCAACAGGGGGCGGCCGGGGAGCTGTTTTTT.

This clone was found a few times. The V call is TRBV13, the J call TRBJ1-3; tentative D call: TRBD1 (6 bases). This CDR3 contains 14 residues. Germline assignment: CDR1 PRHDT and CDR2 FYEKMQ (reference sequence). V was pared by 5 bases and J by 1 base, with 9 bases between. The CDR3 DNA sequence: TGTGCCAGCAGCGTACAGGGTTCTGGAAACACCATATATTTT. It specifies CASSVQGSGNTIYF.

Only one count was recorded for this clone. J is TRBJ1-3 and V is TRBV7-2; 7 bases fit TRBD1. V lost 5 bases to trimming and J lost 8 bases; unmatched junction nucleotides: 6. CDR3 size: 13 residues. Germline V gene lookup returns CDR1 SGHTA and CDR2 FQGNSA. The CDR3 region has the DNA TGTGCCAGCAGCCAGGGGACAGCCCACACCATATATTTT. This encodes CASSQGTAHTIYF.

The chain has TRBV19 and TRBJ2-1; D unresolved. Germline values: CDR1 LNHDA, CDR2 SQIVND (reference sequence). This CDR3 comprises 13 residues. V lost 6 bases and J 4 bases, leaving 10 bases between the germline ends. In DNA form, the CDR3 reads TGTGCCAGTAGAGCATCGGGTTACAATGAGCAGTTCTTC. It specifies CASRASGYNEQFF. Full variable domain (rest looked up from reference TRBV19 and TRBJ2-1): DGGITQSPKYLFRKEGQNVTLSCEQNLNHDAMYWYRQDPGQGLRLIYYSQIVNDFQKGDIAEGYSVSREKKESFPLTVTSAQKNPTAFYLCASRASGYNEQFFGPGTRLTVL.

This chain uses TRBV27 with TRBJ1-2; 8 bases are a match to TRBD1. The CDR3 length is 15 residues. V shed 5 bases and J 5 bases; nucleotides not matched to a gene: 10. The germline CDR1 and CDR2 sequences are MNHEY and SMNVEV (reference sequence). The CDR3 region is CASSPRGPVLYGYTF. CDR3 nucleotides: TGTGCCAGCAGTCCCAGGGGGCCGGTTCTGTATGGCTACACCTTC.

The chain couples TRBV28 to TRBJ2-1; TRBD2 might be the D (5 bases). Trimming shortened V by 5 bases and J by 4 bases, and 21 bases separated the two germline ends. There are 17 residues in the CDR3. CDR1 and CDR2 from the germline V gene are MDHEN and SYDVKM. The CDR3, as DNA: TGTGCCAGCAGTCAAGACTATATCGGAGGTAATTACAATGAGCAGTTCTTC. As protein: CASSQDYIGGNYNEQFF. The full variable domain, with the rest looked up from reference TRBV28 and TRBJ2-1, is DVKVTQSSRYLVKRTGEKVFLECVQDMDHENMFWYRQDPGLGLRLIYFSYDVKMKEKGDIPEGYSVSREKKERFSLILESASTNQTSMYLCASSQDYIGGNYNEQFFGPGTRLTVL.

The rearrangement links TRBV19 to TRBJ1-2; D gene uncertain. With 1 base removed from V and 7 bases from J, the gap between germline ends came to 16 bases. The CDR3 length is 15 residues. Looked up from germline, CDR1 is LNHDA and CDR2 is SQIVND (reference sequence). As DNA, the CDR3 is TGTGCCAGTAGTATAGTCCGGGGAGGACTTGCTGGCTACACCTTC. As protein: CASSIVRGGLAGYTF. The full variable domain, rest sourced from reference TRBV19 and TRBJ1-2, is DGGITQSPKYLFRKEGQNVTLSCEQNLNHDAMYWYRQDPGQGLRLIYYSQIVNDFQKGDIAEGYSVSREKKESFPLTVTSAQKNPTAFYLCASSIVRGGLAGYTFGSGTRLTVV.

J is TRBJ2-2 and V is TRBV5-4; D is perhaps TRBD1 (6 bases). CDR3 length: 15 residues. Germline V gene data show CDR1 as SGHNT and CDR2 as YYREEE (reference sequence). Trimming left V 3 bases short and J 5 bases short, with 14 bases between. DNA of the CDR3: TGTGCCAGCAGCTGGGGTACAGGGTCGACCGGGGAGCTGTTTTTT. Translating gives CASSWGTGSTGELFF.

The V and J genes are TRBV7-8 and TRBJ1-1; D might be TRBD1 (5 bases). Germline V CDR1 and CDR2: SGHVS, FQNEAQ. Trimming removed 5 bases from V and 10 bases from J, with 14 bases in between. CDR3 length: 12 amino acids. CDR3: CASSDRRGGAFF. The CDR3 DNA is TGTGCCAGCAGCGATCGACGGGGGGGAGCTTTCTTT.

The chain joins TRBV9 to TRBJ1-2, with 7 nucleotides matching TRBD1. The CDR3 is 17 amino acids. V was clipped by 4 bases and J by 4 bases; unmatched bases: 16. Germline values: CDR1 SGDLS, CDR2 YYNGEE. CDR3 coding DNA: TGTGCCAGCAGCCCAGGTGGGGACAGTACCCTAAGCTATGGCTACACCTTC. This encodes CASSPGGDSTLSYGYTF.

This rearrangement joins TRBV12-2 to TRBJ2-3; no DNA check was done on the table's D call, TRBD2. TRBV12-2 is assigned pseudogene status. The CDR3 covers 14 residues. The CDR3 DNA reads TGTGCAAGTCGCTTCCCCGGGGGGGCGGATACGCAGTATTTT. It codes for CASRFPGGADTQYF.